Below, 12 T cell receptor beta chains from the same sample are listed, as sequenced in a study of cytomegalovirus exposure and HLA in healthy donors. PCR employed 60 Vbeta and 13 Jbeta primers. Here immunoSEQ multiplex PCR was the method, and the copy in TCRdb shows in-frame clones only, minus some. Among some 200,000 clones listed, 75% to 85% were seen once. Specimen: PBMCs. Receptor source: a woman between 18 and 30 years old in good health and CMV-seronegative.

This clone was observed a few times. The chain couples TRBV5-1 to TRBJ2-7; the match to TRBD2 covers 13 bases. V lost 2 bases, J lost 2 bases, and 4 bases stayed unmatched. The CDR3 sequence is 16 residues long. Germline CDR1 and CDR2: SGHRS and YFSETQ. The CDR3 DNA is TGCGCCAGCAGCTTACTAGCGGGAGGGTTTACCTACGAGCAGTACTTC. It encodes CASSLLAGGFTYEQYF.

The chain couples TRBV5-1 to TRBJ2-2; possibly TRBD2 for D (6 bases). V was shortened by 5 bases and J by 4 bases, with 15 bases between the two germline ends. CDR1 SGHRS and CDR2 YFSETQ come from the germline V gene. The CDR3 has 15 amino acids. CDR3 sequence reads: CASSGGGDLTGELFF. The CDR3 DNA reads TGCGCCAGCAGTGGCGGCGGGGACCTCACCGGGGAGCTGTTTTTT. Combining the CDR3 with reference TRBV5-1 and TRBJ2-2 gives the whole variable domain KAGVTQTPRYLIKTRGQQVTLSCSPISGHRSVSWYQQTPGQGLQFLFEYFSETQRNKGNFPGRFSGRQFSNSRSEMNVSTLELGDSALYLCASSGGGDLTGELFFGEGSRLTVL.

This clone was recorded once. This chain links TRBV7-3 with TRBJ1-1, with D possibly being TRBD1 (6 bases). The germline V gene has CDR1 SGHTA and CDR2 FQGTGA. The CDR3 loop spans 15 amino acids. The V end was cut by 5 bases, the J end by 2 bases, with 15 bases between. The CDR3 loop reads CASSREGGPNTEAFF. DNA of the CDR3: TGTGCCAGCAGCCGTGAGGGGGGGCCAAACACTGAAGCTTTCTTT.

The chain combines TRBV6-1 with TRBJ1-2; the D is unclear. The CDR3 is 12 amino acids. The germline CDR1 and CDR2 sequences are MNHNS and SASEGT. V was shortened by 7 bases and J by 2 bases, with 8 bases between the two germline ends. In DNA, the CDR3 is TGTGCCAGCAAGGAACAGAACTATGGCTACACCTTC. Amino acid sequence: CASKEQNYGYTF.

The genes are TRBV30 and TRBJ2-2; 7 bases fit TRBD1. The germline gives CDR1 GTSNPN, CDR2 SVGIG (reference sequence). This CDR3 is 14 amino acids long. Trimming took 4 bases from V and 5 from J; bases not matched to a gene: 7. The chain's CDR3 is CAWTLGGGTGELFF. The CDR3 coding sequence is TGTGCCTGGACCCTAGGGGGCGGGACCGGGGAGCTGTTTTTT.

This clone was detected once. This chain connects TRBV9 to TRBJ2-5; 9 nucleotides match TRBD1. The ends lost 3 bases at V and 1 base at J; junction bases unmatched: 4. This CDR3 is 15 amino acids long. The germline V gene encodes CDR1 SGDLS and CDR2 YYNGEE. CDR3 DNA sequence: TGTGCCAGCAGCGCGGTGGACAGGGGCCAAGAGACCCAGTACTTC. Protein sequence: CASSAVDRGQETQYF.

V usage is TRBV4-1 and J usage is TRBJ2-5; the D gene is possibly TRBD1 (5 bases). The CDR3 contains 15 residues. The ends were cut back, 0 bases at V and 5 bases at J, with 13 bases in the middle. Looked up from germline, CDR1 is MGHRA and CDR2 is YSYEKL. This CDR3 reads CASSQDWGAYETQYF. The DNA of the CDR3 is TGCGCCAGCAGCCAAGATTGGGGCGCGTATGAGACCCAGTACTTC.

The CDR3 protein is CAWTGGGGGQETQYF. In DNA, the CDR3 is TGTGCCTGGACGGGAGGGGGCGGAGGGCAAGAGACCCAGTACTTC. This rearrangement joins TRBV30 to TRBJ2-5; TRBD2 is a possible D gene (8 bases). In germline, CDR1 is GTSNPN, CDR2 SVGIG (reference sequence). The CDR3 is made up of 15 amino acids. Trimming left V 4 bases short and J 2 bases short, with 17 bases between.

This clone was recorded only once. V is TRBV27 and J is TRBJ2-3; D is possibly TRBD2 (6 bases). V was cut by 3 bases and J by 2 bases, with 15 bases left in between. Germline-derived CDR1 and CDR2 are MNHEY and SMNVEV (reference sequence). This CDR3 is built from 16 residues. The CDR3 loop reads CASSFRTSTVTDTQYF. DNA for the CDR3: TGTGCCAGCAGTTTCCGTACTAGCACCGTCACAGATACGCAGTATTTT.

This clone was seen a handful of times. This sequence joins TRBV6-1 and TRBJ1-4, with a tentative D call TRBD1 (5 bases). CDR3 length: 14 residues. Germline V gene lookup returns CDR1 MNHNS and CDR2 SASEGT. V lost 10 bases and J 5 bases, leaving 17 bases between the germline ends. As DNA, the CDR3 is TGTGCCACCAAGACGACAGTAGAGAATGAAAAACTGTTTTTT. It translates to CATKTTVENEKLFF.

The J gene is TRBJ2-1, the V gene TRBV11-3; perhaps TRBD1 as D (6 bases). Germline V gene sequence: CDR1 SGHNT, CDR2 YENEEA. Trimming left V 0 bases short and J 6 bases short, with 12 bases between. The CDR3 extends over 15 amino acids. This CDR3 reads CASSLEQAGANEQFF. CDR3 nucleotide sequence: TGTGCCAGCAGCTTAGAACAAGCAGGGGCCAATGAGCAGTTCTTC.

The genes are TRBV7-2 and TRBJ2-7; 7 bases are a match to TRBD1. This CDR3 contains 14 residues. Germline values: CDR1 SGHTA, CDR2 FQGNSA. After removal of 5 bases from V and 6 bases from J, the junction contained 10 bases not matched to a gene. CDR3 protein: CASSPVAGGVEQYF. CDR3 in DNA: TGTGCCAGCAGCCCAGTCGCAGGGGGAGTCGAGCAGTACTTC.